This is a list of T cell receptor beta chains from one sample in a study of T cells in Graves' hyperthyroidism and ophthalmopathy. TCRdb reanalysed the multiplex PCR reads using MiXCR and keeps one entry per CDR3 protein. The data show fewer than 350,000 distinct CDR3 sequences, around a sixth seen once. The material sequenced was blood. All receptors come from a woman in her forties or fifties with Graves' hyperthyroidism. Each CDR3 is given with its conserved first and last residue.

CASVAGAEQYF	TRBJ2-7	TRBV6-2/TRBV6-3	11
CASSLAGQGSYNEQFF	TRBJ2-1	TRBV5-1	16
CASSRKGQGNEKLFF	TRBJ1-4	TRBV7-3	15
CASSVEIGADTQYF	TRBJ2-3	TRBV6-1	14
CASSFRGNTEAFF	TRBJ1-1	TRBV28	13
CASRTQTLSTPYGYTF	TRBJ1-2	TRBV5-1	16
CASSYRGNTEAFF	TRBJ1-1	TRBV2	13
CSVDRGSSDTQYF	TRBJ2-3	TRBV29-1	13
CASSLATANTEAFF	TRBJ1-1	TRBV5-5	14
CASSPLGQGLGNEQFF	TRBJ2-1	TRBV18	16
CASSLGYTGELFF	TRBJ2-2	TRBV5-1	13
CASTSGWTAGSPLHF	TRBJ1-6	TRBV3-1	15
CASSVGSLMNTEAFF	TRBJ1-1	TRBV2	15
CASSLSGQATRTYF	TRBJ2-7	TRBV11-2	14
CASSSDGRTSTDTQYF	TRBJ2-3	TRBV5-1	16
CASSPQGGDNSPLHF	TRBJ1-6	TRBV9	15
CASSQSGTGERGYGYTF	TRBJ1-2	TRBV3-1	17
CASSRTGHNEQFF	TRBJ2-1	TRBV7-9	13
CASSLGTSGVKDTQYF	TRBJ2-3	TRBV7-9	16
CASSLRETGELFF	TRBJ2-2	TRBV5-5	13
CSAEGEPGNTIYF	TRBJ1-3	TRBV20-1	13
CASSDFGGAGELFF	TRBJ2-2	TRBV2	14